This T cell receptor beta chain was recorded in a study of T-cell reconstitution after alpha-beta-depleted transplantation in children. TCRbeta library construction was performed incorporating unique molecular identifiers. From the PCR reads, TCRdb called clonotypes with MiXCR, one entry per CDR3 protein. The profile shows about 600,000 distinct CDR3 sequences, about an eighth of them singletons. In its sample, this clonotype was seen a few times. The CDR3 runs to 17 residues. J gave up 0 bases and V 1 base, and 8 bases lay outside the gene matches. Germline CDR1 reads MNHEY; CDR2 reads SVGEGT. The TCR sequence derives from a male patient under 18 who had a stem cell transplant for acute myeloid leukemia, so the T cells may come from the graft donor. The sample here was PBMCs, mostly from graft donor cells, taken 360 days after TCRalphabeta/CD19-depleted stem cell transplant. The chain links TRBV6-2 or TRBV6-3 to TRBJ2-5; 7 bases are a match to TRBD1. In DNA form, the CDR3 reads TGTGCCAGCAGTTACTTGGGGACAGACCTGTACCAAGAGACCCAGTACTTC. Translated: CASSYLGTDLYQETQYF.